The clone carrying this T cell receptor beta chain was recorded at least ten times. These data are taken from a study of T cells of healthy individuals. TCRdb analysed the 5' RACE reads with MiXCR anew, one entry per CDR3 protein. The table shows tens of thousands of distinct CDR3 sequences, with approximately 14% occurring only once. With 1 base removed from V and 8 bases from J, the gap between germline ends came to 17 bases. CDR1 DFQATT and CDR2 SNEGSKA come from the germline V gene (reference sequence). This CDR3 has 15 residues. The sequence came from a human donor in good health. J is TRBJ1-4 and V is TRBV20-1; perhaps TRBD1 as D (6 bases). The CDR3 here is CSARGVGGVGEKLFF. CDR3 coding DNA: TGCAGTGCTAGAGGGGTGGGGGGCGTTGGCGAAAAACTGTTTTTT.